The 24 T cell receptor beta chains below were found in one sample sequenced in a study of cytomegalovirus exposure and HLA in healthy donors. Primers included in the PCR were 60 Vbeta and 13 Jbeta primers. Generated by immunoSEQ multiplex PCR, the TCRdb table keeps only in-frame clones and is missing some. This sample has roughly 66,000 clones, with around 78% found just once. The sample comprised PBMCs. The origin of the receptors is a man aged 18 to 35 in good health and CMV-seropositive.

The chain links TRBV30 to TRBJ1-4; the match to TRBD1 covers 9 bases. This CDR3 region has 14 residues. Germline V lookup: CDR1 GTSNPN, CDR2 SVGIG (reference sequence). V shed 2 bases and J 8 bases; nucleotides not matched to a gene: 6. The CDR3 spells CAWSSDRGKEKLFF. DNA of the CDR3: TGTGCCTGGAGTTCCGACAGGGGGAAGGAAAAACTGTTTTTT.

The gene calls are TRBV7-7 and TRBJ2-5; D possibly corresponds to TRBD1 (5 bases). V gave up 4 bases and J gave up 1 base, with 16 bases separating them. Germline-derived CDR1 and CDR2 are SSHAT and FNYEAQ (reference sequence). The CDR3 spans 16 residues. The CDR3 reads CASSSQAAGAQETQYF. The DNA for the CDR3 is TGTGCCAGCAGCTCACAGGCTGCTGGGGCCCAAGAGACCCAGTACTTC.

Note on this clone: This may stem from a read error, because a much larger clone lies one nucleotide away. The chain couples TRBV11-3 to TRBJ1-1; 9 nucleotides align to TRBD1. The CDR3 covers 13 residues. V was pared by 5 bases and J by 5 bases, with 3 bases of the junction left unmatched. Germline V lookup: CDR1 SGHNT, CDR2 YENEEA. For the CDR3, the DNA is TGTGCCAGCAGCCTGACAGGGGGGACTGAAGCTTTCTTT. Translated, it gives CASSLTGGTEAFF.

The J gene is TRBJ1-1, the V gene TRBV11-2, with TRBD1 identical over 10 bases. Germline-derived CDR1 and CDR2 are SGHAT and FQNNGV. Trimming removed 5 bases from V and 7 bases from J; junction bases left unmatched: 7. The CDR3 is made up of 14 amino acids. The CDR3 reads CASSGGQGEGEAFF. CDR3 sequence (DNA): TGTGCCAGCAGCGGTGGACAGGGGGAGGGTGAAGCTTTCTTT.

The chain combines TRBV4-2 with TRBJ1-2; TRBD1 agrees at 7 bases. This CDR3 contains 16 residues. CDR1 and CDR2 (germline): LGHNA, YNFKEQ. V gave up 0 bases and J gave up 4 bases; unmatched junction bases: 8. The CDR3 loop reads CASSQDEARGSYGYTF. The CDR3 DNA reads as TGTGCCAGCAGCCAAGATGAGGCCAGGGGGAGCTATGGCTACACCTTC.

DNA of the CDR3: TGTGCCAGCAGTGGCGGGGGCTACGAGCAGTACTTC. Translating it yields CASSGGGYEQYF. This rearrangement joins TRBV28 to TRBJ2-7; 7 bases are a match to TRBD2. With 5 bases clipped from V and 3 bases from J, the junction kept 1 base outside the gene matches. The length of the CDR3 is 12 residues. Per the germline V gene, CDR1 is MDHEN and CDR2 is SYDVKM.

The chain couples TRBV6-1 to TRBJ2-5; D remains unclear. Trimming left V 7 bases short and J 6 bases short, with 9 bases between. Germline V gene data show CDR1 as MNHNS and CDR2 as SASEGT. This CDR3 is built from 11 residues. CDR3 amino acids: CASTLGQTQYF. The CDR3 nucleotides are TGTGCCAGCACCCTTGGGCAGACCCAGTACTTC.

The J gene is TRBJ2-2, the V gene TRBV5-4, with 8 positions matching TRBD2. The CDR3 is made up of 14 amino acids. The germline V gene encodes CDR1 SGHNT and CDR2 YYREEE (reference sequence). The V segment lost 4 bases and the J segment 7 bases; nucleotides outside the gene matches: 6. CDR3: CASSVGGAGGELFF. The DNA for the CDR3 is TGTGCCAGCAGCGTCGGGGGGGCCGGCGGGGAGCTGTTTTTT.

The rearrangement uses TRBV15 and TRBJ1-2, with TRBD1 as a possible D gene (6 bases). Germline-derived CDR1 and CDR2 are LNHNV and YYDKDF (reference sequence). Trimming pared 3 bases from V and 4 bases from J, leaving 15 bases between. This CDR3 comprises 15 residues. DNA of the CDR3: TGTGCCACCAGCAGTGATCAGGGGTGGGTCTATGGCTACACCTTC. Protein: CATSSDQGWVYGYTF. Together with reference TRBV15 and TRBJ1-2, the CDR3 gives the full variable domain: DAMVIQNPRYQVTQFGKPVTLSCSQTLNHNVMYWYQQKSSQAPKLLFHYYDKDFNNEADTPDNFQSRRPNTSFCFLDIRSPGLGDTAMYLCATSSDQGWVYGYTFGSGTRLTVV.

The chain carries TRBV29-1 and TRBJ2-4; D perhaps matches TRBD2 (5 bases). The CDR3 runs 13 residues. The germline V gene has CDR1 SQVTM and CDR2 ANQGSEA. V lost 7 bases and J 6 bases, leaving 16 bases between the germline ends. The CDR3 here is CSAQSQEVNIQYF. The CDR3 DNA follows: TGCAGCGCCCAGTCTCAGGAGGTAAACATTCAGTACTTC.

This clone was recorded once. This chain links TRBV7-7 with TRBJ2-6; TRBD2 aligns across 8 bases. Germline lookup yields CDR1 SSHAT and CDR2 FNYEAQ (reference sequence). This CDR3 comprises 18 residues. The J segment lost 1 base and the V segment lost 3 bases, leaving 8 bases of the junction unmatched. The CDR3 coding sequence is TGTGCCAGCAGCTTGGGCGCGGGGGGCGGTTCTGGGGCCAACGTCCTGACTTTC. It encodes CASSLGAGGGSGANVLTF.

As regards this clone: Other DNA sequences in the sample encode the same CDR3. This chain uses TRBV2 with TRBJ1-5; 7 nucleotides agree with TRBD1. The V segment lost 5 bases and the J segment 6 bases; nucleotides outside the gene matches: 4. The CDR3 has 13 residues. The germline gives CDR1 SNHLY, CDR2 FYNNEI. The CDR3 region is CASSPTGVQPQHF. DNA of the CDR3: TGTGCCAGCAGTCCTACAGGGGTTCAGCCCCAGCATTTT.

This clone was detected only once. The rearrangement joins TRBV7-9 to TRBJ2-3; 11 positions agree with TRBD1. The CDR3 contains 15 residues. Trimming cost V 5 bases and J 6 bases; bases outside gene matches: 7. Germline CDR1 SEHNR, CDR2 FQNEAQ (reference sequence). CDR3 sequence (DNA): TGTGCCAGCAGCCCCGGGACAGGGGGTTTCGATACGCAGTATTTT. Protein product: CASSPGTGGFDTQYF. The full variable domain, rest sourced from reference TRBV7-9 and TRBJ2-3, is DTGVSQNPRHKITKRGQNVTFRCDPISEHNRLYWYRQTLGQGPEFLTYFQNEAQLEKSRLLSDRFSAERPKGSFSTLEIQRTEQGDSAMYLCASSPGTGGFDTQYFGPGTRLTVL.

On this clone itself: This same CDR3 is encoded by further DNA sequences in the sample. The V call is TRBV30, the J call TRBJ2-7, with D tentatively TRBD1 (7 bases). Deletions cut 2 bases from V and 3 bases from J, with 11 bases between. Germline lookup yields CDR1 GTSNPN and CDR2 SVGIG (reference sequence). This CDR3 is 13 amino acids long. The CDR3 DNA follows: TGTGCCTGGAGTAGGAGGGGGCTCTACGAGCAGTACTTC. This gives the protein CAWSRRGLYEQYF.

The sample holds a few counts of this clone. The rearrangement links TRBV30 to TRBJ1-1; D gene uncertain. This CDR3 has 13 amino acids. Per germline, CDR1 GTSNPN and CDR2 SVGIG (reference sequence). Between the trimmed V and J ends, which lost 4 bases and 1 base, there was a span of 10 bases. CDR3 protein: CAWNGLRNTEAFF. DNA for the CDR3: TGTGCCTGGAATGGGCTCCGGAACACTGAAGCTTTCTTT. Combining the CDR3 with reference TRBV30 and TRBJ1-1 gives the whole variable domain SQTIHQWPATLVQPVGSPLSLECTVEGTSNPNLYWYRQAAGRGLQLLFYSVGIGQISSEVPQNLSASRPQDRQFILSSKKLLLSDSGFYLCAWNGLRNTEAFFGQGTRLTVV.

The V gene is TRBV7-2, the J gene TRBJ1-6; the D gene is possibly TRBD1 (5 bases). The CDR3 contains 16 residues. Trimming removed 4 bases from V and 1 base from J, with 11 bases in between. Germline V gives CDR1 SGHTA, CDR2 FQGNSA. For the CDR3, the DNA is TGTGCCAGCAGCTGGGGGGAGAGGTCCTATAATTCACCCCTCCACTTT. Amino acid sequence: CASSWGERSYNSPLHF.

With regard to this clone: An end of the junction does not agree with germline; a read error may underlie this. The CDR3 DNA follows: TGCAGCGTGGGGGGGCGGGGAGGGGCCGGAGACTTC. It is translated as CSVGGRGGAGDF. The chain links TRBV29-1 to TRBJ1-2, with D possibly being TRBD1 (6 bases). The CDR3 is made up of 12 amino acids. Germline lookup yields CDR1 SQVTM and CDR2 ANQGSEA.

This clone was counted only a few times. The genes are TRBV6-1 and TRBJ2-1; a weak D match, TRBD1 (6 bases). Trimming cost V 0 bases and J 6 bases, with 12 bases left between them. Germline V gene data show CDR1 as MNHNS and CDR2 as SASEGT. This CDR3 spans 15 amino acids. The CDR3 DNA sequence: TGTGCCAGCAGTGAAGCAACCCTAGGGGGCAATGAGCAGTTCTTC. It encodes CASSEATLGGNEQFF.

This clone was seen only once. The chain joins TRBV4-2 to TRBJ2-1; D call uncertain. There are 13 residues in the CDR3. The V gene lost 0 bases and the J gene lost 8 bases, with 8 bases spanning the gap. Looked up from germline, CDR1 is LGHNA and CDR2 is YNFKEQ. This CDR3 is CASSQESPDEQFF. The CDR3, as DNA: TGTGCCAGCAGCCAAGAAAGTCCGGATGAGCAGTTCTTC.

The chain carries TRBV7-2 and TRBJ2-7; 8 nucleotides agree with TRBD1. V shed 6 bases, J shed 5 bases, and the junction held 6 bases outside the gene matches. In germline, CDR1 is SGHTA, CDR2 FQGNSA. The CDR3 length is 13 residues. Here the CDR3 DNA reads TGTGCCAGCAGTTTCTACAGGGGGGACGAGCAGTACTTC. Amino acid sequence: CASSFYRGDEQYF.

There are a few counts of this clone. The chain couples TRBV6-6 to TRBJ1-1; unclear D gene. Germline CDR1 is MNHNY and CDR2 is SVGAGI (reference sequence). The CDR3 covers 15 residues. Trimming took off 0 bases at V and 0 bases at J, with 8 bases between the two ends. CDR3 protein: CASSYSGGMNTEAFF. In DNA, the CDR3 is TGTGCCAGCAGTTACTCGGGCGGGATGAACACTGAAGCTTTCTTT.

The chain has TRBV19 and TRBJ1-3; D not certain. V was cut by 4 bases and J by 4 bases, with 8 bases left in between. The CDR3 is 13 residues long. Germline values: CDR1 LNHDA, CDR2 SQIVND (reference sequence). The CDR3 here is CASSTSPGNTIYF. In DNA form, the CDR3 reads TGTGCCAGTAGTACGAGCCCAGGAAACACCATATATTTT.

The chain couples TRBV7-8 to TRBJ1-2, with D possibly being TRBD1 (5 bases). The CDR3 is 14 residues long. V dropped 1 base and J dropped 8 bases, with 14 bases sitting between them. Germline values: CDR1 SGHVS, CDR2 FQNEAQ. CDR3: CASSLGGTGDGYTF. The CDR3 DNA follows: TGTGCCAGCAGCTTAGGGGGTACGGGGGACGGCTACACCTTC.

A few counts support this clone. This chain joins TRBV30 and TRBJ1-2, with a tentative D call TRBD1 (5 bases). CDR1 and CDR2 (germline): GTSNPN, SVGIG (reference sequence). Deletions cut 1 base from V and 7 bases from J, with 13 bases between. The CDR3 has 13 amino acids. CDR3 sequence: CAWSGSGGGGYTF. The DNA of the CDR3 is TGTGCCTGGAGTGGCTCCGGGGGGGGTGGCTACACCTTC.